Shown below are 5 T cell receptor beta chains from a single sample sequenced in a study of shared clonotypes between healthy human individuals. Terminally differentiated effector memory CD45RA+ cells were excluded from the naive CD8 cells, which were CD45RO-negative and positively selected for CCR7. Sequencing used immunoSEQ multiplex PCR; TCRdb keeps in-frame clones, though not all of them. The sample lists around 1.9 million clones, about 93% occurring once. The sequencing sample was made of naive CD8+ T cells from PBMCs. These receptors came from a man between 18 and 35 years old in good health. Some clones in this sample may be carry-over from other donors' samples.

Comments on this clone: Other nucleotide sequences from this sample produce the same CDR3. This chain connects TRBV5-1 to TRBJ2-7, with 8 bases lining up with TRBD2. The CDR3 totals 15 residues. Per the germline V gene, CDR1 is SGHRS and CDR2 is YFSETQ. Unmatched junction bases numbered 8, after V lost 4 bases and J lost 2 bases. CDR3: CASSPGLARTYEQYF. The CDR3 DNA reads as TGCGCCAGCAGCCCCGGACTAGCTCGCACCTACGAGCAGTACTTC.

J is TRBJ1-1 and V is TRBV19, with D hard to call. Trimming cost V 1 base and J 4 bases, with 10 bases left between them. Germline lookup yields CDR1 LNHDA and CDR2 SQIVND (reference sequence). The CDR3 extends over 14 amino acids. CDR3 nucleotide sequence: TGTGCCAGTAGTATAGCGGAAAGGGTCACTGAAGCTTTCTTT. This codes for CASSIAERVTEAFF.

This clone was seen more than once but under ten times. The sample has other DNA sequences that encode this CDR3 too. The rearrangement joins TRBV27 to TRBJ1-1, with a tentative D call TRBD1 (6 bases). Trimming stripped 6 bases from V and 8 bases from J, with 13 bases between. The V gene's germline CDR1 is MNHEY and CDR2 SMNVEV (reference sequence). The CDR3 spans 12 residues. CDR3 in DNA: TGTGCCAGCAGCCCAACAGGGTTAGAAGCTTTCTTT. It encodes CASSPTGLEAFF.

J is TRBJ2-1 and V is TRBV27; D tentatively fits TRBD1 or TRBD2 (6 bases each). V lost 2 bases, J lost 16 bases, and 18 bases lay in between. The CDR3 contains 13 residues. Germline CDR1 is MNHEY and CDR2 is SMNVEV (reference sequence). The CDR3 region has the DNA TGTGCCAGCAGTTTAGGAGGAGGGGGAGGTACTTTCTTC. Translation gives CASSLGGGGGTFF.

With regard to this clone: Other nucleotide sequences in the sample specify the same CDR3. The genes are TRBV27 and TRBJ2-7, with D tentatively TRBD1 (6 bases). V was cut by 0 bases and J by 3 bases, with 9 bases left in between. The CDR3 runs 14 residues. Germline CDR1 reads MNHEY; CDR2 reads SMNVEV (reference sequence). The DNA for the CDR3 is TGTGCCAGCAGTTTATCGGGGGCAGTCTACGAGCAGTACTTC. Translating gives CASSLSGAVYEQYF.